A selection of T cell receptor beta chains follows, all from one sample in a study of control samples from healthy donors and cancer patients. Libraries were prepared by immunoSEQ multiplex PCR; TCRdb keeps only in-frame clonotypes and omits some of them. The sample has about 97,000 clones, just over 90% seen once. The sample consisted of blood. Receptors originate from a woman aged 18-30 years in good health. Both conserved end residues are part of each CDR3. Fields, in order: V gene, clone size, J gene, D gene, CDR3 DNA, CDR3 protein. The D gene is left open where the match is weak. Clone size is given for some rows only: seen once, a few or many times, or a class if the clone is expanded.

v_call: TRBV6-5; clone_size: -; j_call: TRBJ1-1; d_call: -; cdr3_nt: TGTGCCAGCAGTTACTATGGCAGGGTGGGCACTGAAGCTTTCTTT; cdr3_aa: CASSYYGRVGTEAFF
v_call: TRBV2; clone_size: -; j_call: TRBJ1-1; d_call: -; cdr3_nt: TGTGCCAGCCACAGGGAGGGAGCTTTCTTT; cdr3_aa: CASHREGAFF
v_call: TRBV7-6; clone_size: -; j_call: TRBJ1-6; d_call: -; cdr3_nt: TGTGCCAGCAGCCGCAGACAGGTCGTTGGCAATTCACCCCTCCACTTT; cdr3_aa: CASSRRQVVGNSPLHF
v_call: TRBV29-1; clone_size: -; j_call: TRBJ1-2; d_call: TRBD1; cdr3_nt: TGCAGCGTTGAGACAGGGGGTTACTATGGCTACACCTTC; cdr3_aa: CSVETGGYYGYTF
v_call: TRBV2; clone_size: -; j_call: TRBJ2-3; d_call: TRBD2; cdr3_nt: TGTGCCAGCACCCAACGGACTAGCGGGGGGGCCTACACAGATACGCAGTATTTT; cdr3_aa: CASTQRTSGGAYTDTQYF
v_call: TRBV5-4; clone_size: -; j_call: TRBJ1-6; d_call: TRBD1; cdr3_nt: TGTGCCAGCAGCTCGCCGGGACAGGGGGTTAATAATTCACCCCTCCACTTT; cdr3_aa: CASSSPGQGVNNSPLHF
v_call: TRBV15; clone_size: once; j_call: TRBJ2-3; d_call: -; cdr3_nt: TGTGCCACCAGCAGAGATCCAGGGGGCACAGATACGCAGTATTTT; cdr3_aa: CATSRDPGGTDTQYF
v_call: TRBV19; clone_size: -; j_call: TRBJ1-5; d_call: TRBD1; cdr3_nt: TGTGCCAGTAGGAGGACAGGTAATAGCAATCAGCCCCAGCATTTT; cdr3_aa: CASRRTGNSNQPQHF
v_call: TRBV28; clone_size: -; j_call: TRBJ1-4; d_call: TRBD1; cdr3_nt: TGTGCCAGCACGACAAGGTTAGGGGGCCTTGAAAAACTGTTTTTT; cdr3_aa: CASTTRLGGLEKLFF
v_call: TRBV5-1; clone_size: once; j_call: TRBJ2-5; d_call: -; cdr3_nt: TGCGCCAGCAACTACCTAGGAGAACAAGAGACCCAGTACTTC; cdr3_aa: CASNYLGEQETQYF
v_call: TRBV5-6; clone_size: -; j_call: TRBJ2-7; d_call: -; cdr3_nt: TGTGCCAGCAGGACGTGGGGAGGCTCCTACGAGCAGTACTTC; cdr3_aa: CASRTWGGSYEQYF
v_call: TRBV25-1; clone_size: -; j_call: TRBJ2-3; d_call: TRBD2; cdr3_nt: TGTGCCAGTTCGACTAGCCGTACGCAGTATTTT; cdr3_aa: CASSTSRTQYF
v_call: TRBV4-1; clone_size: -; j_call: TRBJ2-6; d_call: TRBD2; cdr3_nt: TGCGCCAGCGGAAAACCGGGACTAGCGGGCTCTGGGGCCAACGTCCTGACTTTC; cdr3_aa: CASGKPGLAGSGANVLTF
v_call: TRBV14; clone_size: -; j_call: TRBJ1-3; d_call: -; cdr3_nt: TGTGCCAGCAGCCAAACCTCAAACACCATATATTTT; cdr3_aa: CASSQTSNTIYF
v_call: TRBV18; clone_size: once; j_call: TRBJ1-2; d_call: -; cdr3_nt: TGTGCCAGCTCACCACTGGACAATTCGGGCTACACCTTC; cdr3_aa: CASSPLDNSGYTF
v_call: TRBV30; clone_size: -; j_call: TRBJ2-7; d_call: TRBD1; cdr3_nt: TGTGCCTGGAGTGTACAGGGGGTCTACGAGCAGTACTTC; cdr3_aa: CAWSVQGVYEQYF
v_call: TRBV4-1; clone_size: -; j_call: TRBJ1-1; d_call: -; cdr3_nt: TGCGCCAGCAGCCAAGCGTGGTCAGTGAACACTGAAGCTTTCTTT; cdr3_aa: CASSQAWSVNTEAFF
v_call: TRBV6-5; clone_size: -; j_call: TRBJ2-5; d_call: -; cdr3_nt: TGTGCCAGCAGTTCCGGGACGGGCTCTGCGGCCCAGTACTTC; cdr3_aa: CASSSGTGSAAQYF
v_call: TRBV28; clone_size: -; j_call: TRBJ2-7; d_call: TRBD1; cdr3_nt: TGTGCCAGCAGTCCACCGGGACAGTTTTACGAGCAGTACTTC; cdr3_aa: CASSPPGQFYEQYF
v_call: TRBV3-1/TRBV3-2; clone_size: -; j_call: TRBJ2-5; d_call: TRBD2; cdr3_nt: TGTGCCAGCAGCCTTTGGACTAGCGCGGAGACCCAGTACTTC; cdr3_aa: CASSLWTSAETQYF
v_call: TRBV6-1; clone_size: -; j_call: TRBJ2-1; d_call: TRBD1; cdr3_nt: TGTGCCAGCAGTGAAGCGATGCGACGTAGGGGGCATGAGCAGTTCTTC; cdr3_aa: CASSEAMRRRGHEQFF
v_call: TRBV4-2; clone_size: -; j_call: TRBJ2-7; d_call: -; cdr3_nt: TGTGCCAGCAGCCATATCGGGGACACCTACGAGCAGTACTTC; cdr3_aa: CASSHIGDTYEQYF
v_call: TRBV24-1; clone_size: -; j_call: TRBJ2-1; d_call: -; cdr3_nt: TGTGCCACCAGTGACCCGATCCATGGGGTCTCCGCCAATGAGCAGTTCTTC; cdr3_aa: CATSDPIHGVSANEQFF
v_call: TRBV14; clone_size: -; j_call: TRBJ2-1; d_call: -; cdr3_nt: TGTGCCAGCAGCCAGGGGGCTTGGGAGCAGTTCTTC; cdr3_aa: CASSQGAWEQFF
v_call: TRBV5-4; clone_size: medium-sized; j_call: TRBJ2-7; d_call: TRBD1; cdr3_nt: TGTGCCAGCAGCTTCCCGGGACAGTTCGCCTCCCAGTACTTC; cdr3_aa: CASSFPGQFASQYF
v_call: TRBV11-2; clone_size: -; j_call: TRBJ2-5; d_call: -; cdr3_nt: TGTGCCAGCAGGGACAGTCCAGTAGGGCAAGAGACCCAGTACTTC; cdr3_aa: CASRDSPVGQETQYF
v_call: TRBV25-1; clone_size: -; j_call: TRBJ1-3; d_call: -; cdr3_nt: TGTGCCACTCGAGGGGGGTTTGGAAACACCATATATTTT; cdr3_aa: CATRGGFGNTIYF
v_call: TRBV28; clone_size: few; j_call: TRBJ2-5; d_call: -; cdr3_nt: TGTGCCAGCAGCCAGTGGGTATGGTACCAAGAGACCCAGTACTTC; cdr3_aa: CASSQWVWYQETQYF
v_call: TRBV12-3/TRBV12-4; clone_size: -; j_call: TRBJ1-5; d_call: -; cdr3_nt: TGTGCCAGCAGGTCCTGGGATCAGCCCCAGCATTTT; cdr3_aa: CASRSWDQPQHF
v_call: TRBV28; clone_size: -; j_call: TRBJ1-5; d_call: TRBD1; cdr3_nt: TGTGCCAGCAGCCCATCACCGGGACAGGGAGGGAATCAGCCCCAGCATTTT; cdr3_aa: CASSPSPGQGGNQPQHF
v_call: TRBV28; clone_size: -; j_call: TRBJ2-2; d_call: -; cdr3_nt: TGTGCCACCTCGTACACCGGGGAGCTGTTTTTT; cdr3_aa: CATSYTGELFF
v_call: TRBV4-1; clone_size: -; j_call: TRBJ2-7; d_call: TRBD2; cdr3_nt: TGCGCCAGCAGCCATCAGTGGGGAGTAGCGGGAGTGGTCGAGCAGTACTTC; cdr3_aa: CASSHQWGVAGVVEQYF
v_call: TRBV27; clone_size: -; j_call: TRBJ2-3; d_call: TRBD2; cdr3_nt: TGTGCCAGCAGCCTAACTAGCGGTAGCACAGATACGCAGTATTTT; cdr3_aa: CASSLTSGSTDTQYF
v_call: TRBV2; clone_size: -; j_call: TRBJ2-1; d_call: TRBD2; cdr3_nt: TGTGCCAGCAGTGAAGGACTAGCGGGCTACAATGAGCAGTTCTTC; cdr3_aa: CASSEGLAGYNEQFF
v_call: TRBV6-5; clone_size: -; j_call: TRBJ1-6; d_call: -; cdr3_nt: TGTGCCAGCAGCCCCGAGAGGTTAATGAATTCACCCCTCCACTTT; cdr3_aa: CASSPERLMNSPLHF
v_call: TRBV18; clone_size: -; j_call: TRBJ1-2; d_call: -; cdr3_nt: TGTGCCAGCTCATCGTTGACGGGCGAGTATGGCTACACCTTC; cdr3_aa: CASSSLTGEYGYTF
v_call: TRBV20-1; clone_size: -; j_call: TRBJ2-1; d_call: TRBD2; cdr3_nt: TGCAGTGCTAGTTCCGGGAGGCCCGACAATGAGCAGTTCTTC; cdr3_aa: CSASSGRPDNEQFF
v_call: TRBV19; clone_size: -; j_call: TRBJ1-4; d_call: -; cdr3_nt: TGTGCCAGTAGTCTCAGAATGAATGAAAAACTGTTTTTT; cdr3_aa: CASSLRMNEKLFF
v_call: TRBV28; clone_size: once; j_call: TRBJ2-5; d_call: TRBD2; cdr3_nt: TGTGCCAGCAGTCGTAGCGGGGGGGTGCAGACCCAGTACTTC; cdr3_aa: CASSRSGGVQTQYF
v_call: TRBV24-1; clone_size: -; j_call: TRBJ2-7; d_call: -; cdr3_nt: TGTGCCATTCCGGACAGCAAAATTACTTCCTACGAGCAGTACTTC; cdr3_aa: CAIPDSKITSYEQYF
v_call: TRBV5-1; clone_size: -; j_call: TRBJ2-2; d_call: -; cdr3_nt: TGCGCCAGCAGCTTGGATCGGGGACAGAACACCGGGGAGCTGTTTTTT; cdr3_aa: CASSLDRGQNTGELFF
v_call: TRBV5-4; clone_size: once; j_call: TRBJ2-1; d_call: TRBD1; cdr3_nt: TGTGCCAGCAGCTCCACAGGGGCGGCTGAGCAGTTCTTC; cdr3_aa: CASSSTGAAEQFF
v_call: TRBV30; clone_size: -; j_call: TRBJ1-1; d_call: -; cdr3_nt: TGTGCCTGGAGTGTACGTGTCGGCACTGAAGCTTTCTTT; cdr3_aa: CAWSVRVGTEAFF
v_call: TRBV5-1; clone_size: -; j_call: TRBJ1-4; d_call: TRBD1; cdr3_nt: TGCGCCAGCAGCGCAGGGGGGAAGGATGAAAAACTGTTTTTT; cdr3_aa: CASSAGGKDEKLFF
v_call: TRBV29-1; clone_size: -; j_call: TRBJ1-1; d_call: -; cdr3_nt: TGCAGCGTGAAACAGGGCGAGGCTTTCTTT; cdr3_aa: CSVKQGEAFF
v_call: TRBV4-3; clone_size: once; j_call: TRBJ1-1; d_call: TRBD1; cdr3_nt: TGCGCCAGCAGCCAAGATCTCACCTCAGGGGGCTGGGGCACTGAAGCTTTCTTT; cdr3_aa: CASSQDLTSGGWGTEAFF
v_call: TRBV6-5; clone_size: once; j_call: TRBJ2-3; d_call: -; cdr3_nt: TGTGCCAGCAGCGTAGGGCGTACTAGCAAGGATACGCAGTATTTT; cdr3_aa: CASSVGRTSKDTQYF
v_call: TRBV6-5; clone_size: -; j_call: TRBJ1-2; d_call: -; cdr3_nt: TGTGCCCCCCGGGCCTCCCGGAGTTATGGCTACACCTTC; cdr3_aa: CAPRASRSYGYTF